Below, one T cell receptor beta chain is given with its context. PCR involved 60 Vbeta and 13 Jbeta primers. The data were produced by immunoSEQ multiplex PCR, yet TCRdb's version contains in-frame clones alone and is incomplete. Among around 130,000 clones listed, 78% were seen once. CDR3 length: 16 amino acids. CDR1 and CDR2 (germline): MDHEN, SYDVKM. These data come from a study of cytomegalovirus exposure and HLA in healthy donors. Input material: PBMCs. The sequence was collected from a woman in her thirties or forties in good health and CMV-seronegative. The V gene is TRBV28, the J gene TRBJ2-5; 9 bases are a match to TRBD2. TRBJ2-7 matches the DNA end more closely, so the J call is doubtful. The CDR3 nucleotides read TGTGCCAGCAGTTTAAGGGGCGGGAGGGCCCCCGACGAGCAGTACTTC. The encoded protein is CASSLRGGRAPDEQYF.